This T cell receptor beta chain was sequenced during a study of T-cell reconstitution after alpha-beta-depleted transplantation in children. This CDR3 is 15 amino acids long. V lost 5 bases to trimming and J lost 4 bases; unmatched junction nucleotides: 10. Whole-study results and caveats: The high TCRbeta diversity at day 60 in some patients came from surviving recipient T cells and thymic progenitors. Newly made T cells mostly supplied T-cell counts and diversity one year after transplant. The study reportedly traced alpha-beta T cells about two months after transplant to several hundred expanded graft clones.

Preparing the TCRbeta library involved the use of unique molecular identifiers. TCRdb re-derived calls from the PCR reads in MiXCR, one entry per CDR3 protein. The sample consists of about 300,000 distinct CDR3 sequences, around 7.3% of them appearing once. Ten or more counts support this clonotype. No antigen is known for it. Sequencing was performed on peripheral blood, taken 360 days after TCRalphabeta/CD19-depleted stem cell transplant. This sequence originates from a female patient aged 2-9 years who had a stem cell transplant for Fanconi anemia, so the T cells may come from the graft donor. The rearrangement joins TRBV12-3 or TRBV12-4 to TRBJ2-5; TRBD1 agrees at 7 bases. DNA of the CDR3: TGTGCCAGCAGTCTCGCCAGGGGGAAGGGAGAGACCCAGTACTTC. Its protein is CASSLARGKGETQYF.